This T cell receptor (beta chain) came from a study of radiotherapy plus CTLA-4 blockade in lung cancer. Study at large: Objective responses were documented in around a sixth of patients, with disease control in approximately 31%.

This table comes from immunoSEQ multiplex PCR, and its TCRdb copy is limited to in-frame clones, with some not included. This table holds just under 45,000 clones, approximately 67% found once. Germline V gives CDR1 MNHEY, CDR2 SMNVEV (reference sequence). The CDR3 is 14 amino acids. The junction had 7 bases not matched to a gene; V was cut back by 5 bases and J by 4 bases. This receptor was taken from a human donor with non-small cell lung cancer who had a partial response to radiotherapy plus ipilimumab. This sample comprised peripheral blood, obtained from a patient treated with radiotherapy plus ipilimumab. The rearrangement joins TRBV27 to TRBJ1-2; 7 bases agree with TRBD1. Written as DNA, the CDR3 is TGTGCCAGCAGTCCAAGACAGGGTGTCTATGGCTACACCTTC. Its protein product is CASSPRQGVYGYTF.